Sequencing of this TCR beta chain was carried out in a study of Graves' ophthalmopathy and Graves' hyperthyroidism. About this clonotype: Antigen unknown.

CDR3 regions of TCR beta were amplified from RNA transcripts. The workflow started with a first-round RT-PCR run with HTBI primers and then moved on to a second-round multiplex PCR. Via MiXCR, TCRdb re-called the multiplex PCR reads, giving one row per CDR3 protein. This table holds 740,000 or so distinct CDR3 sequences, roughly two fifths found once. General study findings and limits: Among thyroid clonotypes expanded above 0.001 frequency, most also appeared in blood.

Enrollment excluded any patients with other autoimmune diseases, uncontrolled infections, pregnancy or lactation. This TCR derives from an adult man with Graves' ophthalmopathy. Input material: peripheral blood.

CDR3 sequence (DNA): TGCAGTGCTAGGGACGTTCTGGGGTTCGGAAATTCACCCCTCCACTTT. Protein sequence: CSARDVLGFGNSPLHF. This chain connects TRBV20-1 to TRBJ1-6; D ambiguous. Germline CDR1 and CDR2: DFQATT and SNEGSKA (reference sequence). Trimming took 3 bases from V and 7 from J, leaving 19 bases between them. The CDR3 has 16 residues.